These 25 T cell receptor beta chains came from one sample sequenced in a study of blood T cell repertoires in COVID-19. The assay was immunoSEQ multiplex PCR, and TCRdb's table has in-frame clones only and misses some. Of approximately 250,000 clones in the sample, 84% were seen once. The sequencing input was peripheral blood. Receptors were obtained from a man aged 55 to 70 with acute or convalescent COVID-19.

The genes are TRBV9 and TRBJ2-2, with 8 bases fitting TRBD2. V trimming: 0 bases; J trimming: 5 bases; junction bases outside the gene matches: 3. The CDR3 covers 15 residues. CDR1 and CDR2 from the germline V gene are SGDLS and YYNGEE. The CDR3 nucleotides are TGTGCCAGCAGCGTAGGCGGGGGGAGAACCGGGGAGCTGTTTTTT. This translates into CASSVGGGRTGELFF.

The chain joins TRBV11-2 to TRBJ2-6, with D maybe TRBD1 (6 bases). Germline V gives CDR1 SGHAT, CDR2 FQNNGV. The CDR3 extends over 12 amino acids. Trimming cost V 1 base and J 16 bases, with 11 bases left between them. The CDR3 protein is CASSLVTRGLTF. In DNA, the CDR3 is TGTGCCAGCAGCTTAGTGACCAGGGGACTGACTTTC.

The rearrangement links TRBV20-1 to TRBJ1-2; 7 bases line up with TRBD1. CDR3 size: 12 residues. Trimming took 3 bases from V and 8 from J; bases not matched to a gene: 6. Germline CDR1 and CDR2: DFQATT and SNEGSKA (reference sequence). Here the CDR3 DNA reads TGCAGTGCTAGTAAGACAGGGTACGGCTACACCTTC. It codes for CSASKTGYGYTF.

The count of this clone is one. V is TRBV6-6 and J is TRBJ2-1; D is undetermined. The CDR3 loop spans 12 amino acids. V gave up 6 bases and J gave up 4 bases, with 7 bases separating them. CDR1 and CDR2 (germline): MNHNY, SVGAGI (reference sequence). The CDR3 spells CASRTLYNEQFF. CDR3 in DNA: TGTGCCAGCAGGACTTTATACAATGAGCAGTTCTTC.

V and J are TRBV7-3 and TRBJ1-1; D is possibly TRBD1 (5 bases). V lost 8 bases and J lost 1, with 11 bases in between. The CDR3 length is 13 residues. CDR1 is SGHTA, CDR2 FQGTGA, per germline. This chain's CDR3 is CASGARTNTEAFF. The CDR3 nucleotides are TGTGCCAGCGGGGCCAGAACGAACACTGAAGCTTTCTTT. Variable domain in full (rest from reference TRBV7-3 and TRBJ1-1): GAGVSQTPSNKVTEKGKYVELRCDPISGHTALYWYRQSLGQGPEFLIYFQGTGAADDSGLPNDRFFAVRPEGSVSTLKIQRTERGDSAVYLCASGARTNTEAFFGQGTRLTVV.

The CDR3 protein is CASSLERSGGIGNEQFF. The CDR3 DNA is TGCGCCAGCAGCCTGGAGAGGAGCGGGGGGATCGGTAATGAGCAGTTCTTC. The chain has TRBV5-1 and TRBJ2-1; 9 positions match TRBD2. The ends lost 4 bases at V and 7 bases at J; junction bases unmatched: 15. The CDR3 is 17 amino acids. CDR1 is SGHRS and CDR2 is YFSETQ in the germline V gene.

This clone was seen only a few times. The V call is TRBV5-1, the J call TRBJ1-3; 8 nucleotides line up with TRBD1. This CDR3 has 14 amino acids. V gave up 4 bases and J gave up 2 bases; unmatched junction bases: 2. CDR1 and CDR2 from the germline V gene are SGHRS and YFSETQ. The CDR3: CASSEDRAGNTIYF. Written as DNA, the CDR3 is TGCGCCAGCAGCGAGGACAGGGCTGGAAACACCATATATTTT. Looking up the rest from reference TRBV5-1 and TRBJ1-3 gives the full variable domain: KAGVTQTPRYLIKTRGQQVTLSCSPISGHRSVSWYQQTPGQGLQFLFEYFSETQRNKGNFPGRFSGRQFSNSRSEMNVSTLELGDSALYLCASSEDRAGNTIYFGEGSWLTVV.

The chain recombines TRBV24-1 with TRBJ2-7; tentatively, D is TRBD1 (5 bases). Germline V CDR1 and CDR2: KGHDR, SFDVKD. Trimming removed 11 bases at V and 0 bases at J, with 19 bases between. The CDR3 is 15 residues long. CDR3 residues: CAIPTYMDNSYEQYF. CDR3 in DNA: TGTGCCATACCCACCTATATGGACAACTCCTACGAGCAGTACTTC.

The V call is TRBV5-1, the J call TRBJ1-4; D not resolved. This CDR3 is built from 12 residues. CDR1 SGHRS and CDR2 YFSETQ come from the germline V gene. V was cut by 5 bases and J by 7 bases, with 9 bases left in between. For the CDR3, the DNA is TGCGCCAGCAGACCGCGGAGTGAAAAACTGTTTTTT. Its translation: CASRPRSEKLFF.

V and J are TRBV18 and TRBJ2-5; D not resolved. The CDR3 spans 15 residues. CDR1 is KGHSH and CDR2 is LQKENI in the germline V gene. Trimming shortened V by 0 bases and J by 1 base, and 9 bases separated the two germline ends. DNA of the CDR3: TGTGCCAGCTCACCACCGACTCGGGTCCAAGAGACCCAGTACTTC. This gives the protein CASSPPTRVQETQYF.

The chain uses TRBV29-1 and TRBJ2-3; 7 bases line up with TRBD1. J lost 2 bases, V lost 7 bases, and 9 bases had no gene match. Per the germline V gene, CDR1 is SQVTM and CDR2 is ANQGSEA. CDR3 size: 14 residues. DNA of the CDR3: TGCAGCGCAACCCGACAGGGACCCACAGATACGCAGTATTTT. Translated, it gives CSATRQGPTDTQYF.

The CDR3 sequence is CASSWFAGQGLHNEQFF. CDR3 bases: TGTGCCAGCAGCTGGTTCGCAGGGCAGGGTCTGCACAATGAGCAGTTCTTC. The chain recombines TRBV11-2 with TRBJ2-7; D might be TRBD1 (5 bases). Matching the DNA end better, TRBJ2-1 makes the J call doubtful. The CDR3 contains 17 residues. Germline assignment: CDR1 SGHAT and CDR2 FQNNGV.

The chain joins TRBV18 to TRBJ1-2; D gene uncertain. Germline lookup yields CDR1 KGHSH and CDR2 LQKENI. The CDR3 has 17 amino acids. V was pared by 2 bases and J by 3 bases, with 19 bases between. The CDR3 nucleotides are TGTGCCAGCTCACCAACACTCGGACTGACACCCGACTATGGCTACACCTTC. Its protein product is CASSPTLGLTPDYGYTF.

V gene TRBV2 combines with J gene TRBJ1-2; 12 bases match TRBD1. Looked up from germline, CDR1 is SNHLY and CDR2 is FYNNEI. CDR3 length: 14 amino acids. Trimming removed 4 bases from V and 4 bases from J; junction bases left unmatched: 1. The CDR3 sequence: CASSAGQGAYGYTF. CDR3 DNA: TGTGCCAGCAGTGCGGGACAGGGGGCCTATGGCTACACCTTC.

The V and J genes are TRBV12-5 and TRBJ2-1; no definite D call. The CDR3 runs 11 residues. Germline V CDR1 and CDR2: LGHNT, FRNRAP. Trimming cost V 7 bases and J 4 bases, with 5 bases left between them. The CDR3 sequence is CASDLYNEQFF. Here the CDR3 DNA reads TGTGCTAGTGACCTATACAATGAGCAGTTCTTC.

This clone was seen a single time. This chain connects TRBV2 to TRBJ1-1; D gene ambiguous. Trimming left V 1 base short and J 6 bases short, with 15 bases between. Germline CDR1 SNHLY, CDR2 FYNNEI. The CDR3 loop spans 15 amino acids. CDR3 sequence reads: CASSEVRSSVSEAFF. In DNA, the CDR3 is TGTGCCAGCAGTGAAGTGAGATCTAGCGTATCTGAAGCTTTCTTT.

This clone was observed a handful of times. The chain couples TRBV7-2 to TRBJ1-4; no firm D call. The length of the CDR3 is 14 residues. Trimming took 5 bases from V and 5 from J, leaving 12 bases between them. Germline V gene data show CDR1 as SGHTA and CDR2 as FQGNSA. CDR3 protein: CASSRAGRNEKLFF. The CDR3 nucleotides are TGTGCCAGCAGCCGGGCGGGCAGGAATGAAAAACTGTTTTTT. The entire variable domain, with the rest obtained from reference TRBV7-2 and TRBJ1-4, is as follows: GAGVSQSPSNKVTEKGKDVELRCDPISGHTALYWYRQSLGQGLEFLIYFQGNSAPDKSGLPSDRFSAERTGGSVSTLTIQRTQQEDSAVYLCASSRAGRNEKLFFGSGTQLSVL.

This chain uses TRBV19 with TRBJ1-2; D gene ambiguous. In germline, CDR1 is LNHDA, CDR2 SQIVND (reference sequence). The CDR3 covers 14 residues. V lost 3 bases and J lost 4, with 12 bases in between. The CDR3 reads CASSIDGIAYGYTF. The CDR3 DNA follows: TGTGCCAGTAGTATTGACGGGATCGCCTATGGCTACACCTTC.

V usage is TRBV7-2 and J usage is TRBJ2-7; 7 bases fit TRBD1. J was trimmed by 2 bases and V by 2 bases; bases with no gene match: 9. The germline V gene has CDR1 SGHTA and CDR2 FQGNSA. CDR3 length equals 16 residues. CDR3 amino acids: CASSLQPATGPYEQYF. CDR3 nucleotide sequence: TGTGCCAGCAGCTTACAACCCGCGACAGGGCCCTACGAGCAGTACTTC.

This clone occurred once. V and J are TRBV3-1 (or the pseudogene TRBV3-2) and TRBJ2-3; possibly TRBD2 for D (6 bases). Germline CDR1 and CDR2: LGHDT and YNNKEL (reference sequence). The V and J ends lost 6 bases and 4 bases respectively, with 17 bases between them. CDR3 length: 15 amino acids. CDR3 residues: CASSLNGGISDTQYF. As DNA, the CDR3 is TGTGCCAGCAGTTTGAATGGGGGGATCTCAGATACGCAGTATTTT.

The V gene is TRBV6-5, the J gene TRBJ2-3, with TRBD2 matching 11 bases. Germline values: CDR1 MNHEY, CDR2 SVGAGI. The CDR3 runs to 15 residues. V lost 4 bases to trimming and J lost 5 bases; unmatched junction nucleotides: 5. CDR3 sequence reads: CASSLLAGAVDTQYF. The DNA of the CDR3 is TGTGCCAGCAGTTTACTAGCGGGAGCTGTAGATACGCAGTATTTT.

This sequence joins TRBV6-2 or TRBV6-3 and TRBJ1-2; perhaps TRBD1 as D (5 bases). CDR3 length: 16 amino acids. The germline V gene encodes CDR1 MNHEY and CDR2 SVGEGT. The V end was cut by 5 bases, the J end by 6 bases, with 22 bases between. The CDR3 sequence is CASSRFTGTARDGYTF. As DNA, the CDR3 is TGTGCCAGCAGTCGATTTACCGGGACTGCTCGCGATGGCTACACCTTC.

V is TRBV11-3 and J is TRBJ2-1; perhaps TRBD1 as D (5 bases). CDR3 length: 15 residues. Trimming shortened V by 5 bases and J by 8 bases, and 19 bases separated the two germline ends. From germline, CDR1 is SGHNT and CDR2 YENEEA. The CDR3 spells CASSTPGMGYDEQFF. The CDR3, as DNA: TGTGCCAGCAGCACTCCAGGGATGGGGTACGATGAGCAGTTCTTC.

This chain links TRBV7-3 with TRBJ2-5; 11 bases fit TRBD2. V dropped 1 base and J dropped 7; count of bases not matched to a gene: 8. CDR3 length: 16 amino acids. The germline V gene encodes CDR1 SGHTA and CDR2 FQGTGA. The CDR3 bases are TGTGCCAGCAGCTTAATTGGACTAGCGGGTGGAGGGACCCAGTACTTC. It is translated as CASSLIGLAGGGTQYF.

The chain joins TRBV18 to TRBJ2-7, with TRBD1 matching over 7 bases. After removal of 3 bases from V and 3 bases from J, the junction contained 14 bases not matched to a gene. The CDR3 has 17 residues. CDR1 is KGHSH, CDR2 LQKENI, per germline. The CDR3 region is CASSPVGPGTVYYEQYF. CDR3 nucleotides: TGTGCCAGCTCACCGGTTGGACCCGGGACAGTATACTACGAGCAGTACTTC. Together with reference TRBV18 and TRBJ2-7, the CDR3 gives the full variable domain: NAGVMQNPRHLVRRRGQEARLRCSPMKGHSHVYWYRQLPEEGLKFMVYLQKENIIDESGMPKERFSAEFPKEGPSILRIQQVVRGDSAAYFCASSPVGPGTVYYEQYFGPGTRLTVT.